The T cell receptor beta chain described here comes from a study of response to subunit inactivated influenza vaccine. Whole-study findings and limits: Authors suggested few new T cells are recruited by each seasonal influenza vaccination.

TCRdb used MiXCR to reprocess the RT-PCR reads, holding one entry per CDR3 protein. Among roughly 650,000 distinct CDR3 sequences, around 16% were seen once, and the ten largest hold under 14%. The germline V gene has CDR1 MNHEY and CDR2 SVGAGI. The CDR3 spans 16 residues. This clonotype was seen only a few times. The antigen is undetermined. Germline is not matched at one junction end, which may reflect a read error. Sequences were derived from PBMCs from blood, sampled about 11 days after vaccination. The chain couples TRBV6-5 to TRBJ1-5, with D possibly matching TRBD1 (6 bases). The receptor was derived from a man in his forties or fifties who received an inactivated influenza vaccine. CDR3 coding DNA: TGCGCCAGCAGTTACAGCGGGGGGCTGAGCAATCAGCCCCAGCATTTT. Translation: CASSYSGGLSNQPQHF.